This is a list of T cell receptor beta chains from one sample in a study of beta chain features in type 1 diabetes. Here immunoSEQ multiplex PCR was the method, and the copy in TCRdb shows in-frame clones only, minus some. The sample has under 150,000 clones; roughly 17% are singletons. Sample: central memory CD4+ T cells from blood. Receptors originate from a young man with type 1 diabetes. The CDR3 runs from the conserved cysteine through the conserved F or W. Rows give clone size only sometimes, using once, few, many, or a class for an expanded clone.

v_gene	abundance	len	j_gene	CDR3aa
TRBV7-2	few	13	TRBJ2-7	CASSRDISYEQYF
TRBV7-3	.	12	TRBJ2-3	CASSFRTGSQYF
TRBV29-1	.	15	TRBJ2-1	CSVEDRGQGYNEQFF
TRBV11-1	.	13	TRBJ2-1	CASSLRFYNEQFF
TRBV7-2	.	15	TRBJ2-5	CASSFRQSAGETQYF
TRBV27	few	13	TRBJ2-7	CASSSAVTYEQYF
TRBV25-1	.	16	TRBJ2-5	CASSGLVGFGGETQYF
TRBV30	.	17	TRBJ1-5	CAWSYPGGSGHNQPQHF
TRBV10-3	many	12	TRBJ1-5	CATSSIEQPQHF
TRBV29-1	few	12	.	CSVGGVGAEQYF
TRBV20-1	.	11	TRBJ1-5	CSAAADQPQHF
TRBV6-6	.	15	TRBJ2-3	CASSYGDSLADTQYF
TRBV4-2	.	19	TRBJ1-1	CASSQSLGQGGPKGTEAFF
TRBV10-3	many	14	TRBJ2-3	CAISDGRDTDTQYF
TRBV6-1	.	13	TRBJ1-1	CASKQGGHTEAFF
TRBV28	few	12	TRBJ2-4	CAISETDNIQYF
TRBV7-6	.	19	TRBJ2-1	CASSPGLPGGPRLNNEQFF
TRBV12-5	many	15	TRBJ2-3	CASGRGLADTDTQYF
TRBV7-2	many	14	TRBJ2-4	CASSSTVAKNIQYF
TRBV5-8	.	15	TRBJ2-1	CASSTWGAGGNEQFF
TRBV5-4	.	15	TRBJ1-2	CASSAARDRPYGYTF
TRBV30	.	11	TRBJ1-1	CAWNKGGEAFF
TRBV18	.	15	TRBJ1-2	CASSPRSGLKDGYTF
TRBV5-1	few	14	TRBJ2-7	CASSSTTISYEQYF
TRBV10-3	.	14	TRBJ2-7	CAISEVAGGREQYF
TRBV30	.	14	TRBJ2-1	CAWRPSSSYNEQFF
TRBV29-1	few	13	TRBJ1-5	CSVVQGIRQPQHF
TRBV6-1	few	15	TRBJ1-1	CASSARTGLNTEAFF
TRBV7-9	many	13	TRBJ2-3	CASSLIGTDTQYF
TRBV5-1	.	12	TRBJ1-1	CASSAEGNEAFF
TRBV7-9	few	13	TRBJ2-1	CASGLDYGAEQFF
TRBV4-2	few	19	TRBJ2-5	CASSQDFLAGGPAQETQYF
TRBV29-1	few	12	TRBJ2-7	CSVYEQGYEQYF
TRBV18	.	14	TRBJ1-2	CASSPPFRDYGYTF
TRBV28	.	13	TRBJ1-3	CASSPGQGGTIYF
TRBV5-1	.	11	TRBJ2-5	CASSSGETQYF
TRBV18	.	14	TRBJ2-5	CASSLSTGRETQYF
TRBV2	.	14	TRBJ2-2	CASRADVNTGELFF
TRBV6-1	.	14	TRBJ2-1	CASLRTGGDNEQFF
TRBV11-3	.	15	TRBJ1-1	CASSTTGTVNTEAFF
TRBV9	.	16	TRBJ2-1	CASSVGGSPRGNEQFF
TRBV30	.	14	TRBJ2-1	CAWSPGALLHEQFF
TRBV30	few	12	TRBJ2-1	CAWSVPPNEQFF
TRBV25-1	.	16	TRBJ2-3	CASSEYRGAGTDTQYF
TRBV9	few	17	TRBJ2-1	CASSGTGAHTGYNEQFF
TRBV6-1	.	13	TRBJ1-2	CASSEQGSYGYTF
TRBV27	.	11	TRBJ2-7	CASSFGYEQYF
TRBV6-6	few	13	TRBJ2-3	CASTFAGADTQYF
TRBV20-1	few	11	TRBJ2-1	CSTLLAYEQFF
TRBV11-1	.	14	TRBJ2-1	CASSSGTRHNEQFF